Listed here are 18 T cell receptor beta chains from one sample, sequenced in a study of blood T cell repertoires in COVID-19 (dated by TCRdb to 2018 to 2021). To prepare the library, the immunoSEQ multiplex PCR assay was applied. The table was pulled from immuneACCESS by TCRdb, which kept in-frame rearrangements only. Such tables lose some clones; where checked, under half of the loss comes from unresolved V genes, and the rest has no known cause. A total of over 100,000 clones appear in this sample, around four fifths of them only once. The biggest ten clones account for about 20% of the sample. The sequenced sample was peripheral blood. The source is a woman aged 60-75 years with acute or convalescent COVID-19.

The chain is built from TRBV9 and TRBJ2-2; D unclear. The CDR3 covers 12 residues. The germline V gene has CDR1 SGDLS and CDR2 YYNGEE. Trimming stripped 2 bases from V and 5 bases from J, with 4 bases between. The CDR3 region is CASSVGTGELFF. The CDR3 nucleotides read TGTGCCAGCAGCGTCGGGACCGGGGAGCTGTTTTTT.

V gene TRBV6-4 combines with J gene TRBJ2-7, with 7 bases fitting TRBD1. Germline lookup yields CDR1 MRHNA and CDR2 SNTAGT. Losses at the gene ends were 3 bases for V and 6 bases for J; bases not matched to a gene: 5. The CDR3 is made up of 13 amino acids. Written as DNA, the CDR3 is TGTGCCAGCAGTGAACAGGGGACGGGCGAGCAGTACTTC. It translates to CASSEQGTGEQYF.

V usage is TRBV12-3 or TRBV12-4 and J usage is TRBJ1-1, with 11 nucleotides matching TRBD1. The CDR3 has 13 residues. V dropped 6 bases and J dropped 8; count of bases not matched to a gene: 5. This CDR3 is CASSQGQGDEAFF. The CDR3 region has the DNA TGTGCCAGCAGCCAGGGACAGGGGGACGAAGCTTTCTTT.

The chain carries TRBV28 and TRBJ2-2; TRBD2 agrees at 12 bases. The CDR3 is made up of 15 amino acids. V gave up 5 bases and J gave up 8 bases; unmatched junction bases: 6. Germline loops: CDR1 MDHEN, CDR2 SYDVKM. CDR3 in DNA: TGTGCCAGCAGTCGGACTAGCGGGATTCCGGGGGAGCTGTTTTTT. Protein: CASSRTSGIPGELFF.

The rearrangement links TRBV7-3 to TRBJ2-1; 11 bases match TRBD2. This CDR3 spans 16 amino acids. Trimming at V came to 5 bases and at J to 7 bases, leaving 10 bases not matched to a gene. Germline CDR1 and CDR2: SGHTA and FQGTGA. The CDR3 region has the DNA TGTGCCAGCAGCCTGGGGACTAGCGGCACACTAAATGAGCAGTTCTTC. Translated: CASSLGTSGTLNEQFF.

The V gene is TRBV15, the J gene TRBJ1-2, with 7 bases identical to TRBD1. This CDR3 contains 15 residues. Trimming removed 1 base from V and 2 bases from J; junction bases left unmatched: 4. Germline CDR1 is LNHNV and CDR2 is YYDKDF (reference sequence). Here the CDR3 DNA reads TGTGCCACCAGCAGAGGGGGACAGCAAAACTATGGCTACACCTTC. This translates into CATSRGGQQNYGYTF.

The chain is built from TRBV28 and TRBJ2-7; the match to TRBD2 covers 8 bases. V shed 5 bases, J shed 3 bases, and the junction held 3 bases outside the gene matches. The CDR3 length is 13 residues. Germline lookup yields CDR1 MDHEN and CDR2 SYDVKM. The CDR3 nucleotides read TGTGCCAGCAGTCCAGCGGGAGTCTACGAGCAGTACTTC. It yields the protein CASSPAGVYEQYF.

J is TRBJ2-1 and V is TRBV7-3; 10 positions agree with TRBD2. The length of the CDR3 is 15 residues. J lost 7 bases, V lost 3 bases, and 6 bases had no gene match. Looked up from germline, CDR1 is SGHTA and CDR2 is FQGTGA. This CDR3 reads CASSLPGLAMNEQFF. In DNA form, the CDR3 reads TGTGCCAGCAGCTTGCCGGGACTAGCGATGAATGAGCAGTTCTTC.

The rearrangement uses TRBV6-1 and TRBJ2-2; 11 positions match TRBD2. Germline values: CDR1 MNHNS, CDR2 SASEGT. The CDR3 covers 15 residues. V trimming: 2 bases; J trimming: 7 bases; junction bases outside the gene matches: 3. CDR3 sequence reads: CASSEIGTSGGELFF. The CDR3 bases are TGTGCCAGCAGTGAAATCGGGACTAGCGGCGGGGAGCTGTTTTTT.

The V gene is TRBV9, the J gene TRBJ2-3, with 8 bases matching TRBD2. Germline V lookup: CDR1 SGDLS, CDR2 YYNGEE. The CDR3 loop spans 17 amino acids. V lost 4 bases and J lost 2; bases outside the gene matches: 12. The CDR3 DNA sequence: TGTGCCAGCAGCCAACTTACATCGCGGGGGGTCACAGATACGCAGTATTTT. Translation: CASSQLTSRGVTDTQYF. Variable domain in full (rest from reference TRBV9 and TRBJ2-3): DSGVTQTPKHLITATGQRVTLRCSPRSGDLSVYWYQQSLDQGLQFLIQYYNGEERAKGNILERFSAQQFPDLHSELNLSSLELGDSALYFCASSQLTSRGVTDTQYFGPGTRLTVL.

This clone is a singleton in its sample. The rearrangement uses TRBV7-2 and TRBJ2-7; possibly TRBD2 for D (5 bases). CDR3 length: 14 amino acids. V lost 6 bases and J lost 6, with 18 bases in between. CDR1 SGHTA and CDR2 FQGNSA come from the germline V gene. CDR3 protein: CASSSRELSGEQYF. CDR3 bases: TGTGCCAGCAGTTCCCGGGAACTCTCGGGCGAGCAGTACTTC.

J is TRBJ2-1 and V is TRBV12-5, with D possibly matching TRBD2 (5 bases). The CDR3 consists of 15 residues. Trimming removed 9 bases at V and 0 bases at J, with 15 bases between. The germline CDR1 and CDR2 sequences are LGHNT and FRNRAP. This CDR3 is CASATGDSSYNEQFF. CDR3 DNA sequence: TGTGCTAGCGCGACCGGGGATAGCTCCTACAATGAGCAGTTCTTC.

The chain has TRBV27 and TRBJ2-7; 11 bases are shared with TRBD2. CDR1 is MNHEY, CDR2 SMNVEV, per germline (reference sequence). V gave up 4 bases and J gave up 6 bases; unmatched junction bases: 8. There are 15 residues in the CDR3. In DNA, the CDR3 is TGTGCCAGCAGTTACCAACCGGGACTAGCGGCCGAGCAGTACTTC. Its translation is CASSYQPGLAAEQYF.

The rearrangement uses TRBV3-1 (or the pseudogene TRBV3-2) and TRBJ1-3; D remains ambiguous. V gave up 1 base and J gave up 0 bases, with 4 bases separating them. The CDR3 extends over 14 amino acids. Looked up from germline, CDR1 is LGHDT and CDR2 is YNNKEL (reference sequence). In DNA, the CDR3 is TGTGCCAGCAGCCAAGTATCCTCTGGAAACACCATATATTTT. Its translation is CASSQVSSGNTIYF.

The chain carries TRBV10-1 and TRBJ2-3; TRBD1 might be the D (6 bases). The ends were cut back, 0 bases at V and 6 bases at J, with 16 bases in the middle. Germline assignment: CDR1 WNHNN and CDR2 SYGVQD (reference sequence). This CDR3 is 16 amino acids long. CDR3 coding DNA: TGCGCCAGCAGTGAGTCCCACGACAGGACCAGGGATACGCAGTATTTT. The encoded protein is CASSESHDRTRDTQYF.

The rearrangement uses TRBV2 and TRBJ2-1; 8 bases are shared with TRBD1. Looked up from germline, CDR1 is SNHLY and CDR2 is FYNNEI. V lost 3 bases and J lost 15; bases outside the gene matches: 19. The CDR3 sequence is 16 residues long. DNA of the CDR3: TGTGCCAGCAGTGATAAGGGGGTAGGACAGGGTAGGAGCCCGTTCTTC. It encodes CASSDKGVGQGRSPFF.

The count of this clone is one. This chain connects TRBV27 to TRBJ2-1; maybe TRBD2 (6 bases). Germline CDR1 reads MNHEY; CDR2 reads SMNVEV (reference sequence). CDR3 length equals 15 residues. V lost 7 bases and J 9 bases, leaving 22 bases between the germline ends. The chain's CDR3 is CASTEGTPPLGEQFF. CDR3 sequence (DNA): TGTGCCAGCACCGAAGGGACTCCCCCCTTGGGTGAGCAGTTCTTC.

The chain combines TRBV12-5 with TRBJ2-4, with a weak D call TRBD2 (5 bases). CDR3 length equals 15 residues. Deletions cut 9 bases from V and 0 bases from J, with 15 bases between. Germline V gene sequence: CDR1 LGHNT, CDR2 FRNRAP. CDR3: CASGLSPLAKNIQYF. CDR3 in DNA: TGTGCTAGCGGACTCTCTCCGCTAGCCAAAAACATTCAGTACTTC.